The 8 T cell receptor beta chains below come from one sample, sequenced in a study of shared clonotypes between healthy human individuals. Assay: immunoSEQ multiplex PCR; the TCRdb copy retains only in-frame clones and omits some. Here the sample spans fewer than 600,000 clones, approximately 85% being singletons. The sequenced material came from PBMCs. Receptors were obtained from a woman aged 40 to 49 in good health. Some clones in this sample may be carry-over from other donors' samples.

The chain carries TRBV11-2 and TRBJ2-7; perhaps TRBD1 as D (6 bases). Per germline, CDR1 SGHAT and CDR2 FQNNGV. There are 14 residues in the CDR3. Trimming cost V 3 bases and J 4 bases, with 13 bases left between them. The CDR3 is CASSFGRGAYEQYF. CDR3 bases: TGTGCCAGCAGCTTCGGCAGGGGCGCGTACGAGCAGTACTTC. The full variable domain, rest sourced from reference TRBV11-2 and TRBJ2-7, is EAGVAQSPRYKIIEKRQSVAFWCNPISGHATLYWYQQILGQGPKLLIQFQNNGVVDDSQLPKDRFSAERLKGVDSTLKIQPAKLEDSAVYLCASSFGRGAYEQYFGPGTRLTVT.

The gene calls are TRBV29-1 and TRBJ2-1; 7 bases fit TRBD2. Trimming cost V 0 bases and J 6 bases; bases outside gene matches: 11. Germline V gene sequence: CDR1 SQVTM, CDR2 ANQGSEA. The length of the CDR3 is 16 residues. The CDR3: CSVEDPGASGINEQFF. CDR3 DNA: TGCAGCGTTGAAGATCCTGGGGCTAGCGGCATCAATGAGCAGTTCTTC.

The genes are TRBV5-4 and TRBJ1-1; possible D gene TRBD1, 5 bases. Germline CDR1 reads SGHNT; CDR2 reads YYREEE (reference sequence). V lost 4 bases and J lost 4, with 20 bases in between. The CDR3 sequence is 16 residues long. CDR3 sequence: CASSRGTGAMGTEAFF. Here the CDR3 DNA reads TGTGCCAGCAGCCGCGGGACGGGTGCGATGGGCACTGAAGCTTTCTTT.

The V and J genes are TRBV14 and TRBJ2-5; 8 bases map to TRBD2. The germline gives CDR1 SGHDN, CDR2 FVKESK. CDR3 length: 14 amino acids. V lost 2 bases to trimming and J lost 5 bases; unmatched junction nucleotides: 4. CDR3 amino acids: CASSQSGGWETQYF. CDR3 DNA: TGTGCCAGCAGCCAAAGCGGGGGCTGGGAGACCCAGTACTTC.

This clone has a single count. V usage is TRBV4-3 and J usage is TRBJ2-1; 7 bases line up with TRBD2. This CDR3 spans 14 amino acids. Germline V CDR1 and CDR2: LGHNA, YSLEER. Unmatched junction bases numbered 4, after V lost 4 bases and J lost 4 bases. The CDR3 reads CASSPSGQYNEQFF. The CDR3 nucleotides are TGCGCCAGCAGCCCTAGCGGACAATACAATGAGCAGTTCTTC.

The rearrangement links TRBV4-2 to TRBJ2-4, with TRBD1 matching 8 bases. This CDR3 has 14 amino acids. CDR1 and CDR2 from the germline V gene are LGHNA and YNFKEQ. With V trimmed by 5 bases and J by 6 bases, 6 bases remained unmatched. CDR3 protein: CASSTRTGGNIQYF. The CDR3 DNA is TGTGCCAGCAGCACGCGTACAGGGGGAAACATTCAGTACTTC.

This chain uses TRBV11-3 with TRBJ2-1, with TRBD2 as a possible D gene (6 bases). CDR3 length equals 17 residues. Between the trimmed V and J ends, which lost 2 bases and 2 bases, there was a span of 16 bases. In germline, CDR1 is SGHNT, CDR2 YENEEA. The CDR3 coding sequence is TGTGCCAGCAGCTTACGAGGCGGGGCCGCCCCCTACAATGAGCAGTTCTTC. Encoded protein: CASSLRGGAAPYNEQFF.

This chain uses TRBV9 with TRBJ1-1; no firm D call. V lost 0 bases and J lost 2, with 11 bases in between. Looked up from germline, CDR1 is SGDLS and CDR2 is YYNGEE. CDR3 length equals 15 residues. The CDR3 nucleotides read TGTGCCAGCAGCGTAGAGGAGATCCAAAACACTGAAGCTTTCTTT. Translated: CASSVEEIQNTEAFF.